The rows below give T cell receptor beta chains drawn from one sample of a study of vaccination and CD4 T cells after COVID-19. One entry per CDR3 protein results from TCRdb running MiXCR on the PCR reads. Here the sample spans about 8,300 distinct CDR3 sequences, around 35% being singletons. These receptors' antigens are unknown. The material sequenced was CD4+ T cells from blood, cultured in vitro. These receptors originate from a human donor in good health. Each CDR3 is given with its conserved first and last residue. Fields, in order: J gene, V gene, clone size, D gene, CDR3 DNA, CDR3 protein. The D gene is left open where the match is weak. A clone size is listed for some rows: how often the clone was seen (once, few, many), or a class if it is expanded.

>TRBJ1-1|TRBV6-1|few|TRBD1
TGTGCCAGCAGCTTTGACAGGGCTAACACTGAAGCTTTCTTT
CASSFDRANTEAFF
>TRBJ1-5|TRBV27|medium-sized|.
TGTGCCAGCAGTAGGTTAGGGGCAGGGGGCAATCAGCCCCAGCATTTT
CASSRLGAGGNQPQHF
>TRBJ2-1|TRBV20-1|.|.
TGCAGTGCTAGCCAAGGACTACCCTACAATGAGCAGTTCTTC
CSASQGLPYNEQFF
>TRBJ1-1|TRBV6-5|few|.
TGTGCCAGCAGTTACTCCGAAAGGGACACTGAAGCTTTCTTT
CASSYSERDTEAFF
>TRBJ1-5|TRBV1|few|.
TGCACGAGCAGGAAGAGGGATAGGGCCAATCAGCCCCAGCATTTT
CTSRKRDRANQPQHF
>TRBJ2-1|TRBV27|.|.
TGTGCCAGCAGTTCCCAACCTACAGGGTATTTCGACAATGAGCAGTTCTTC
CASSSQPTGYFDNEQFF
>TRBJ2-5|TRBV20-1|few|TRBD2
TGCAGTGCGCCCCGGGGAGGGCAGTCCTGGAGCGAGACCCAGTACTTC
CSAPRGGQSWSETQYF
>TRBJ1-1|TRBV5-4|.|.
TGTGCCAGCAGCTCACTAACTGAAGTTTTCTTT
CASSSLTEVFF
>TRBJ1-2|TRBV15|.|.
TGTGCCACCAGCAGAGATCCGGCAGGGGCTGGCTACACCTTC
CATSRDPAGAGYTF
>TRBJ2-2|TRBV2|.|TRBD1
TGTGCCAGCAGCAACCCGGGACAGGGTGTCGGGGAGCTGTTTTTT
CASSNPGQGVGELFF
>TRBJ1-1|TRBV19|.|.
TGTGCCAGTAGTATGAACGTGAACACTGAAGCTTTCTTT
CASSMNVNTEAFF
>TRBJ2-7|TRBV30|.|TRBD1
TGTGCCTGGAGCGTCGGGACAGGGGTTGACGAGCAGTACTTC
CAWSVGTGVDEQYF
>TRBJ1-1|TRBV7-6|few|.
TGTGCCAGCCAAAACCCCGTGAACACTGAAGCTTTCTTT
CASQNPVNTEAFF
>TRBJ1-5|TRBV12-3/TRBV12-4|.|.
TGTGCCAGCAATTATGGTGATCAGCCCCAGCATTTT
CASNYGDQPQHF
>TRBJ2-7|TRBV15|few|.
TGTGCCACCAGCAGAGATCGGAGCTCCTACGAGCAGTACTTC
CATSRDRSSYEQYF
>TRBJ2-2|TRBV2|few|.
TGTGCCAGCAGACAGGGATACACCGGGGAGCTGTTTTTT
CASRQGYTGELFF
>TRBJ2-3|TRBV20-1|.|.
TGCAGTGCTAGTTTTGTGGCAGATACGCAGTATTTT
CSASFVADTQYF
>TRBJ1-2|TRBV29-1|few|.
TGCAGCGTTGGGGGATATGACTATGGCTACACCTTC
CSVGGYDYGYTF
>TRBJ1-1|TRBV20-1|few|.
TGCAGTGCTAGAGATGGGAGGAACACTGAAGCTTTCTTT
CSARDGRNTEAFF
>TRBJ1-5|TRBV7-9|few|TRBD1
TGTGCCAGCGGGGGACAGGGTCATCAGCCCCAGCATTTT
CASGGQGHQPQHF
>TRBJ1-2|TRBV5-1|few|.
TGCGCCAGCAGCGACGGACGGAACTATGGCTACACCTTC
CASSDGRNYGYTF
>TRBJ2-3|TRBV20-1|.|.
TGCAGTGCTAGGTTGGCGGGGCGCACAGATACGCAGTATTTT
CSARLAGRTDTQYF
>TRBJ1-2|TRBV20-1|.|.
TGCAGTGCTACCTCAATCAAGGGGTCTAACTATGGCTACACCTTC
CSATSIKGSNYGYTF
>TRBJ1-2|TRBV7-8|.|TRBD1
TGTGCCAGCAGCTTAGGGACAGGGGGCTTTCGTGGCTACACCTTC
CASSLGTGGFRGYTF
>TRBJ2-3|TRBV20-1|.|.
TGCAGTGCTCGCGACAGGACCTACACAGATACGCAGTATTTT
CSARDRTYTDTQYF